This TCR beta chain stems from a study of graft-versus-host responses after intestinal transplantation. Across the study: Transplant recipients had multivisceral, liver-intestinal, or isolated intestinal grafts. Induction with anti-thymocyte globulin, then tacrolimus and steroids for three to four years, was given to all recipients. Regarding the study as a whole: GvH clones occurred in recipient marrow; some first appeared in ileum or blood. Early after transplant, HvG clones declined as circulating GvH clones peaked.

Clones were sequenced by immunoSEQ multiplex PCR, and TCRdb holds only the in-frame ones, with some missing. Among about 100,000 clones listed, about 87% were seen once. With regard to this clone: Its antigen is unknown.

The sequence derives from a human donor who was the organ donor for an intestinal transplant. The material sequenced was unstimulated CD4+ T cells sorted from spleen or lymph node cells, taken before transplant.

In DNA, the CDR3 is TGCGCCGCGGGGGATCCCTACGAGCAGTACTTC. Its protein product is CAAGDPYEQYF. V is TRBV29-1 and J is TRBJ2-7, with 7 bases matching TRBD2. Germline V gives CDR1 SQVTM, CDR2 ANQGSEA. There are 11 residues in the CDR3.